This T cell receptor (beta chain) was captured in a study of T-cell memory formation after mild COVID-19. For the study at large: TCR clusters showed largely donor specificity. Whole-study findings and limits: Day 15 to 85 contracting clones showed balanced CD4/CD8; day 15 to 37 expanders favored CD4+.

V dropped 5 bases and J dropped 3 bases, with 9 bases sitting between them. Germline V gene lookup returns CDR1 KGHDR and CDR2 SFDVKD. This CDR3 is built from 13 residues. Via MiXCR, TCRdb re-called the 5' RACE reads, giving one row per CDR3 protein. The top ten clones hold 2% to 2.5% of a sample with roughly 190,000 distinct CDR3 sequences, approximately 20% of them seen once. As for this clonotype: Its antigen is not identified.

This rearrangement joins TRBV24-1 to TRBJ1-1, with a weak D call TRBD1 (6 bases). The TCR was taken from an adult woman who had mild COVID-19 (a few samples of this study predate the infection). Cell type and time point are not known. Sequencing was performed on PBMCs or a T cell subset sorted from them (not recorded which). The CDR3 protein is CATSGGADTEAFF. The CDR3 DNA reads as TGTGCCACCAGTGGGGGGGCGGACACTGAAGCTTTCTTT.